What follows are 7 T cell receptor beta chains derived from one specimen sequenced in a study of T cell responses to AZD1222 COVID-19 vaccine. TCRdb keeps only in-frame clones here, not all; method: immunoSEQ multiplex PCR. Among 120,000 to 150,000 clones, nearly 90% were seen once, and the ten largest hold approximately 5.1%. Sequenced material: peripheral blood, taken 28 days after the second dose of the MenACWY control vaccine. These receptors were obtained from an adult who received the MenACWY meningococcal vaccine as a control.

The chain uses TRBV6-5 and TRBJ2-7, with D possibly being TRBD1 (5 bases). Trimming shortened V by 2 bases and J by 9 bases, and 17 bases separated the two germline ends. Germline assignment: CDR1 MNHEY and CDR2 SVGAGI. The length of the CDR3 is 14 residues. The CDR3: CASSYRRTSFGQYF. DNA of the CDR3: TGTGCCAGCAGTTACCGTCGGACAAGTTTCGGGCAGTACTTC.

This clone was detected only once. The chain uses TRBV6-2 or TRBV6-3 and TRBJ2-7; 7 bases map to TRBD1. The length of the CDR3 is 16 residues. Germline assignment: CDR1 MNHEY and CDR2 SVGEGT. J lost 4 bases, V lost 2 bases, and 11 bases had no gene match. The CDR3 DNA is TGTGCCAGCAGTTACACCTGGACAGGCTTGGCATACGAGCAGTACTTC. It is translated as CASSYTWTGLAYEQYF.

The chain joins TRBV27 to TRBJ1-6; no clear D. The germline V and J ends were trimmed by 4 bases and 6 bases, with 7 bases remaining between them. The length of the CDR3 is 13 residues. The germline V gene encodes CDR1 MNHEY and CDR2 SMNVEV (reference sequence). In DNA form, the CDR3 reads TGTGCCAGCAGTTGGATACCTAATTCACCCCTCCACTTT. It codes for CASSWIPNSPLHF.

This chain links TRBV9 with TRBJ2-3; no reliable D call. V was cut by 3 bases and J by 2 bases, with 16 bases left in between. The CDR3 has 16 residues. Germline V gene lookup returns CDR1 SGDLS and CDR2 YYNGEE. This CDR3 reads CASSASIIGPTDTQYF. DNA of the CDR3: TGTGCCAGCAGCGCATCAATTATCGGGCCCACAGATACGCAGTATTTT.

The chain recombines TRBV12-3 or TRBV12-4 with TRBJ2-7, with D maybe TRBD2 (5 bases). The CDR3 has 13 residues. Trimming shortened V by 3 bases and J by 5 bases, and 11 bases separated the two germline ends. CDR3 protein: CASSFGVPDEQYF. CDR3 bases: TGTGCCAGCAGTTTCGGGGTTCCCGACGAGCAGTACTTC.

The V and J genes are TRBV4-3 and TRBJ2-5; 10 bases fit TRBD2. With V trimmed by 0 bases and J by 3 bases, 10 bases remained unmatched. The CDR3 totals 18 residues. Germline V lookup: CDR1 LGHNA, CDR2 YSLEER. The CDR3 DNA reads TGCGCCAGCAGCCAAGACCTAGCGGGGGCCACAAATAAAGAGACCCAGTACTTC. Amino acids: CASSQDLAGATNKETQYF.

The gene calls are TRBV5-4 and TRBJ1-1; 8 bases align to TRBD1. The CDR3 is made up of 15 amino acids. CDR1 SGHNT and CDR2 YYREEE come from the germline V gene (reference sequence). Germline trimming cut 0 bases from V and 1 base from J; bases unmatched to any gene: 2. The CDR3 region is CASSLGGTGNTEAFF. The DNA for the CDR3 is TGTGCCAGCAGCTTGGGGGGGACAGGGAACACTGAAGCTTTCTTT.